This T cell receptor beta chain was documented in a study of patients and donors after allogeneic stem cell transplantation. In its sample, this clonotype was seen a few times. Per the germline V gene, CDR1 is SGHRS and CDR2 is YFSETQ. V shed 6 bases and J shed 1 base, with 4 bases lying between them. The CDR3 extends over 12 amino acids. Each CDR3 protein gets one entry after TCRdb re-called the RT-PCR reads with MiXCR. Here the sample spans some 24,000 distinct CDR3 sequences, less than 45% being singletons. The sequencing input was blood, either unsorted or a sorted T cell fraction (not recorded which). This chain uses TRBV5-1 with TRBJ2-2; D gene uncertain. The clonotype comes from a human donor who was either an allogeneic HSCT recipient or a stem cell or donor lymphocyte infusion donor (not recorded which). It is not recorded whose cells these are; they may come from a transplant donor. CDR3 amino acids: CASTQNTGELFF. The DNA for the CDR3 is TGCGCCAGCACCCAGAACACCGGGGAGCTGTTTTTT.